The 27 T cell receptor beta chains listed next were all sequenced from one sample in a study of cytomegalovirus exposure and HLA in healthy donors. The repertoire was sequenced with immunoSEQ multiplex PCR; TCRdb's copy has only in-frame clones and lacks some. This sample carries about 140,000 clones, roughly 90% of them seen once, and the ten largest clones take roughly 3%. The material sequenced was PBMCs. The receptor set was obtained from a man aged 18 to 30 in good health and CMV-seronegative.

In nucleotides, the CDR3 is TGTGCTTCCCTAGAGGGCAATCAGCCCCAGCATTTT. Translated, it gives CASLEGNQPQHF. This chain joins TRBV19 and TRBJ1-5; D gene unclear. The CDR3 has 12 amino acids. CDR1 is LNHDA, CDR2 SQIVND, per germline (reference sequence).

This rearrangement joins TRBV5-1 to TRBJ1-1; D perhaps matches TRBD1 (5 bases). Trimming removed 0 bases at V and 5 bases at J, with 17 bases between. Germline-derived CDR1 and CDR2 are SGHRS and YFSETQ. The CDR3 spans 16 residues. CDR3 nucleotide sequence: TGCGCCAGCAGCTTGGATTCTCGGGGGAGGGAAACTGAAGCTTTCTTT. This gives the protein CASSLDSRGRETEAFF.

This clone was counted a few times. The chain is built from TRBV28 and TRBJ2-7; tentatively, D is TRBD2 (6 bases). The germline V gene encodes CDR1 MDHEN and CDR2 SYDVKM. Trimming pared 3 bases from V and 4 bases from J, leaving 19 bases between. This CDR3 region has 16 residues. The chain's CDR3 is CASSFLGGKLDYEQYF. In nucleotides, the CDR3 is TGTGCCAGCAGTTTTTTGGGGGGAAAACTAGATTACGAGCAGTACTTC.

The V call is TRBV6-1, the J call TRBJ1-4; TRBD1 is a possible D gene (6 bases). The CDR3 totals 13 residues. In germline, CDR1 is MNHNS, CDR2 SASEGT. Trimming shortened V by 4 bases and J by 5 bases, and 8 bases separated the two germline ends. The CDR3 reads CASSGGTNEKLFF. CDR3 bases: TGTGCCAGCAGTGGAGGGACAAATGAAAAACTGTTTTTT.

This chain links TRBV5-4 with TRBJ2-1; 12 nucleotides match TRBD2. Germline lookup yields CDR1 SGHNT and CDR2 YYREEE (reference sequence). The J segment lost 8 bases and the V segment lost 4 bases, leaving 7 bases of the junction unmatched. The CDR3 sequence is 15 residues long. DNA for the CDR3: TGTGCCAGCAGCCCTAGCGGGGGGGCTGGTGATGAGCAGTTCTTC. Translated, it gives CASSPSGGAGDEQFF.

This clone was seen once. The chain recombines TRBV7-9 with TRBJ2-1, with TRBD2 identical over 9 bases. This CDR3 has 13 residues. CDR1 is SEHNR, CDR2 FQNEAQ, per germline (reference sequence). V shed 10 bases, J shed 3 bases, and the junction held 4 bases outside the gene matches. CDR3 loop: CAKGGGVYNEQFF. CDR3 bases: TGTGCCAAAGGCGGGGGGGTCTACAATGAGCAGTTCTTC.

This clone was seen only a few times. This chain uses TRBV7-6 with TRBJ1-5; D is possibly TRBD1 (6 bases). Germline V gives CDR1 SGHVS, CDR2 FNYEAQ. This CDR3 contains 14 residues. Trimming took off 1 base at V and 5 bases at J, with 9 bases between the two ends. DNA for the CDR3: TGTGCCAGCAGCTTAGGGGGGCATGATCAGCCCCAGCATTTT. The encoded protein is CASSLGGHDQPQHF.

The chain joins TRBV9 to TRBJ2-7, with 9 bases that match TRBD1. The CDR3 consists of 15 residues. Germline V gene sequence: CDR1 SGDLS, CDR2 YYNGEE. J lost 5 bases, V lost 0 bases, and 6 bases had no gene match. CDR3 in amino acids: CASSVATDRGHEQYF. CDR3 nucleotides: TGTGCCAGCAGCGTAGCTACGGACAGGGGCCACGAGCAGTACTTC.

This clone was seen once. The rearrangement uses TRBV2 and TRBJ1-1; 7 bases match TRBD1. Germline V gene data show CDR1 as SNHLY and CDR2 as FYNNEI. This CDR3 region has 15 residues. After removal of 6 bases from V and 0 bases from J, the junction contained 7 bases not matched to a gene. The CDR3 spells CASRSRQGLNTEAFF. CDR3 DNA sequence: TGTGCCAGCAGAAGCCGACAGGGATTGAACACTGAAGCTTTCTTT.

The chain recombines TRBV29-1 with TRBJ2-2, with TRBD1 as a possible D gene (6 bases). The CDR3 spans 13 residues. CDR1 is SQVTM and CDR2 is ANQGSEA in the germline V gene. V lost 1 base, J lost 7 bases, and 10 bases lay in between. CDR3 coding DNA: TGCAGCGTTGAAGGAAACAGGGACGGGGAGCTGTTTTTT. Protein sequence: CSVEGNRDGELFF.

This chain connects TRBV5-1 to TRBJ2-7; a possible D gene is TRBD1 (6 bases). The CDR3 runs to 14 residues. V gave up 4 bases and J gave up 9 bases, with 20 bases separating them. Germline values: CDR1 SGHRS, CDR2 YFSETQ. The CDR3: CASSPGVSARVQYF. As DNA, the CDR3 is TGCGCCAGCAGCCCAGGGGTCTCAGCCCGGGTGCAGTACTTC.

The CDR3 coding sequence is TGTGCCAGCTCACCAGGGGCAAAAGAGACCCAGTACTTC. Translating gives CASSPGAKETQYF. This sequence joins TRBV18 and TRBJ2-5; tentative D call: TRBD1 (5 bases). The CDR3 extends over 13 amino acids. The germline V gene has CDR1 KGHSH and CDR2 LQKENI. V was cut by 2 bases and J by 3 bases, with 7 bases left in between. The complete variable domain, with remaining parts taken from reference TRBV18 and TRBJ2-5, reads NAGVMQNPRHLVRRRGQEARLRCSPMKGHSHVYWYRQLPEEGLKFMVYLQKENIIDESGMPKERFSAEFPKEGPSILRIQQVVRGDSAAYFCASSPGAKETQYFGPGTRLLVL.

This chain links TRBV2 with TRBJ2-3; TRBD2 matches 8 bases. The CDR3 consists of 17 residues. The germline V gene has CDR1 SNHLY and CDR2 FYNNEI. V trimming: 8 bases; J trimming: 1 base; junction bases outside the gene matches: 14. The CDR3 DNA follows: TGTGCCAGCTGCCCCCCGGGGGGGGCGGTGGGCACAGATACGCAGTATTTT. Its translation is CASCPPGGAVGTDTQYF.

The chain is built from TRBV19 and TRBJ1-5; 10 bases map to TRBD1. This CDR3 comprises 15 residues. Germline V gene data show CDR1 as LNHDA and CDR2 as SQIVND (reference sequence). V shed 5 bases, J shed 4 bases, and the junction held 5 bases outside the gene matches. The CDR3: CASSWGTGENQPQHF. The CDR3 nucleotides read TGTGCCAGTAGTTGGGGGACAGGGGAAAATCAGCCCCAGCATTTT.

The V call is TRBV27, the J call TRBJ2-3; possible D gene TRBD1, 5 bases. The V and J ends lost 2 bases and 3 bases respectively, with 12 bases between them. Germline CDR1 MNHEY, CDR2 SMNVEV (reference sequence). This CDR3 spans 15 amino acids. Here the CDR3 reads CASSLSPDKTDTQYF. Written as DNA, the CDR3 is TGTGCCAGCAGTTTAAGTCCGGACAAAACAGATACGCAGTATTTT.

This clone was counted only a few times. This sequence joins TRBV4-3 and TRBJ2-7; 10 positions match TRBD2. CDR3 length: 17 amino acids. With V trimmed by 1 base and J by 4 bases, 10 bases remained unmatched. Germline lookup yields CDR1 LGHNA and CDR2 YSLEER. The CDR3 reads CASSQAPQREGPYEQYF. The DNA of the CDR3 is TGCGCCAGCAGCCAAGCCCCCCAGCGGGAGGGCCCGTACGAGCAGTACTTC.

This clone was observed once. The rearrangement joins TRBV10-2 to TRBJ2-1, with TRBD1 matching over 10 bases. This CDR3 is 14 amino acids long. Germline CDR1 reads WSHSY; CDR2 reads SAAADI. Trimming took 8 bases from V and 8 from J; bases not matched to a gene: 9. CDR3: CASGWGQGSYEQFF. DNA of the CDR3: TGCGCCAGCGGTTGGGGACAGGGGTCCTATGAGCAGTTCTTC.

This clone appeared a single time. V usage is TRBV5-1 and J usage is TRBJ2-7; 8 nucleotides line up with TRBD1. The V gene end was trimmed by 2 bases and the J gene end by 3 bases; junction bases not matched to a gene: 13. The germline gives CDR1 SGHRS, CDR2 YFSETQ. This CDR3 comprises 17 residues. In nucleotides, the CDR3 is TGCGCCAGCAGCTTATACCCCCCGGGACAGGCAGACTACGAGCAGTACTTC. It codes for CASSLYPPGQADYEQYF.

This clone was detected only once. This chain joins TRBV7-6 and TRBJ2-5, with D tentatively TRBD2 (6 bases). The length of the CDR3 is 15 residues. CDR1 is SGHVS and CDR2 is FNYEAQ in the germline V gene. Trimming shortened V by 1 base and J by 2 bases, and 11 bases separated the two germline ends. The CDR3 DNA sequence: TGTGCCAGCAGCTTAGGCGCGGGGCTGCAAGAGACCCAGTACTTC. Translating it yields CASSLGAGLQETQYF.

J is TRBJ2-3 and V is TRBV11-2; the D is unclear. Germline CDR1 and CDR2: SGHAT and FQNNGV. This CDR3 region has 12 residues. V was shortened by 1 base and J by 6 bases, with 5 bases between the two germline ends. The DNA for the CDR3 is TGTGCCAGCAGCTTAGCCTCTGATACGCAGTATTTT. Encoded protein: CASSLASDTQYF.

The gene calls are TRBV18 and TRBJ2-7, with D perhaps TRBD1 (5 bases). V was trimmed by 4 bases and J by 6 bases, leaving 16 bases between them. The CDR3 length is 14 residues. CDR1 and CDR2 from the germline V gene are KGHSH and LQKENI. For the CDR3, the DNA is TGTGCCAGCTCACAACAGGCCTTGTTGAGCGAGCAGTACTTC. It yields the protein CASSQQALLSEQYF. The full variable domain, rest sourced from reference TRBV18 and TRBJ2-7, is NAGVMQNPRHLVRRRGQEARLRCSPMKGHSHVYWYRQLPEEGLKFMVYLQKENIIDESGMPKERFSAEFPKEGPSILRIQQVVRGDSAAYFCASSQQALLSEQYFGPGTRLTVT.

The chain employs TRBV5-1 and TRBJ1-1; 9 positions agree with TRBD1. The junction had 6 bases not matched to a gene; V was cut back by 1 base and J by 2 bases. CDR1 is SGHRS, CDR2 YFSETQ, per germline. The CDR3 totals 16 residues. The CDR3 DNA is TGCGCCAGCAGCTTGCAGGGACAGGGCCTTAACACTGAAGCTTTCTTT. This codes for CASSLQGQGLNTEAFF.

This chain joins TRBV5-1 and TRBJ1-4, with 9 positions matching TRBD1. Trimming removed 4 bases from V and 4 bases from J; junction bases left unmatched: 5. Germline V gene lookup returns CDR1 SGHRS and CDR2 YFSETQ. The CDR3 has 15 amino acids. The chain's CDR3 is CASSLGQGFNEKLFF. CDR3 nucleotides: TGCGCCAGCAGCCTAGGACAGGGGTTTAATGAAAAACTGTTTTTT.

The chain recombines TRBV28 with TRBJ2-7, with a tentative D call TRBD2 (6 bases). The CDR3 has 13 residues. The germline V gene has CDR1 MDHEN and CDR2 SYDVKM. V gave up 3 bases and J gave up 0 bases, with 6 bases separating them. In DNA, the CDR3 is TGTGCCAGCAGTTTGGGACTCTCCTACGAGCAGTACTTC. Translating it yields CASSLGLSYEQYF.

The CDR3 here is CASSLERRGAFF. The DNA for the CDR3 is TGTGCCAGCAGTTTAGAGCGAAGGGGGGCTTTCTTT. The chain joins TRBV28 to TRBJ1-1; D is perhaps TRBD1 (6 bases). The CDR3 has 12 amino acids. V was clipped by 2 bases and J by 11 bases, with 12 bases between them. Germline CDR1 is MDHEN and CDR2 is SYDVKM.

Written as DNA, the CDR3 is TGTGCCAGCAGCTTAGGTCGGACTCCCTATGGCTACACCTTC. Translation gives CASSLGRTPYGYTF. The chain is built from TRBV7-8 and TRBJ1-2; D is uncertain. Trimming took 1 base from V and 4 from J, leaving 10 bases between them. The CDR3 covers 14 residues. Germline lookup yields CDR1 SGHVS and CDR2 FQNEAQ. Variable domain in full (rest from reference TRBV7-8 and TRBJ1-2): GAGVSQSPRYKVAKRGQDVALRCDPISGHVSLFWYQQALGQGPEFLTYFQNEAQLDKSGLPSDRFFAERPEGSVSTLKIQRTQQEDSAVYLCASSLGRTPYGYTFGSGTRLTVV.

This clone has only one observation. V is TRBV6-6 and J is TRBJ1-1; D may be TRBD1 (6 bases). The CDR3 totals 14 residues. Trimming pared 3 bases from V and 0 bases from J, leaving 8 bases between. CDR1 MNHNY and CDR2 SVGAGI come from the germline V gene (reference sequence). CDR3 DNA: TGTGCCAGCAGTTATGGGGACATGAACACTGAAGCTTTCTTT. Its translation: CASSYGDMNTEAFF.